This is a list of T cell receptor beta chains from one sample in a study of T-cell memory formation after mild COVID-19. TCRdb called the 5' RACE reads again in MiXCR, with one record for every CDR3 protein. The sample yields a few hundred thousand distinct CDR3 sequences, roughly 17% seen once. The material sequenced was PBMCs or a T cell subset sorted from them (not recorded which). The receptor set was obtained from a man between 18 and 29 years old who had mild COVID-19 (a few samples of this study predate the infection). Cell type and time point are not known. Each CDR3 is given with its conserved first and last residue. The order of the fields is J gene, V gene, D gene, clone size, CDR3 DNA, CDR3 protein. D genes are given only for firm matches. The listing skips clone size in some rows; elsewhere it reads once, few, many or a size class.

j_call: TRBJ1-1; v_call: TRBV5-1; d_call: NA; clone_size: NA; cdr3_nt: TGCGCCAGCAGCAATAGGGCGGCTGAAGCTTTCTTT; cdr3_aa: CASSNRAAEAFF
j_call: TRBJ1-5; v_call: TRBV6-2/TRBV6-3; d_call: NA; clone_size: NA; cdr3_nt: TGTGCCAGCAGTTACGTCTGGGATCAGCCCCAGCATTTT; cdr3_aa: CASSYVWDQPQHF
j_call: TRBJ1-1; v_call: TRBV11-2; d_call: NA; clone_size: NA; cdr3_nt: TGTGCCAGCAGCTCCCTCATTGGTAGGTCTGAAGCTTTCTTT; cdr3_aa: CASSSLIGRSEAFF
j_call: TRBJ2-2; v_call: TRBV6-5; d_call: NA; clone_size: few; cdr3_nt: TGTGCCAGCAGTCTCCCTCCCGGGGAGCTGTTTTTT; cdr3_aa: CASSLPPGELFF
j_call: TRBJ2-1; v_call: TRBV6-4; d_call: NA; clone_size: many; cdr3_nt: TGTGCCAGCAGTCCCACCTCCTACAATGAGCAGTTCTTC; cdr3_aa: CASSPTSYNEQFF
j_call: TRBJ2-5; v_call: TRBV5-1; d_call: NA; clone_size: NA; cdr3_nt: TGCGCCACCAGTGACGAGCTGGAGACCCAGTACTTC; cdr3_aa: CATSDELETQYF
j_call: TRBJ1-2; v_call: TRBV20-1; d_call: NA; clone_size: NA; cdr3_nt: TGCAGTGCTTACAAAGCTAACTATGGCTACACCTTC; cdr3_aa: CSAYKANYGYTF
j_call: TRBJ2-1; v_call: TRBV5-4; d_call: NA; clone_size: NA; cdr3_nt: TGTGCCAGCAGCGCCGGGGGACAAAGGGGAACCCATGAGCAGTTCTTC; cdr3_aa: CASSAGGQRGTHEQFF
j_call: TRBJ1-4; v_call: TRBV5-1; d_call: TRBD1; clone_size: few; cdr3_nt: TGCGCCAGCAGCTGGCCCGTGGGGGACAGTGCAACTAATGAAAAACTGTTTTTT; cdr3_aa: CASSWPVGDSATNEKLFF
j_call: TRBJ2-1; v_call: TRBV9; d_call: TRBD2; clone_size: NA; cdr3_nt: TGTGCCAGCAGCCCCCGAGCCGGGACTAGCGGGGACAATGAGCAGTTCTTC; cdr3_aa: CASSPRAGTSGDNEQFF
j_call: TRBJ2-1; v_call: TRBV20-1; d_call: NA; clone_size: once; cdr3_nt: TGCAGTGCTAGAGATTGGGGCAGGGGCAATGAGCAGTTCTTC; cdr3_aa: CSARDWGRGNEQFF
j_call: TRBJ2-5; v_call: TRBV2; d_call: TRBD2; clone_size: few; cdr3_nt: TGTGCCAGCAGTGCGACTAGCGGGGAGAAGACCCAGTACTTC; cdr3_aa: CASSATSGEKTQYF
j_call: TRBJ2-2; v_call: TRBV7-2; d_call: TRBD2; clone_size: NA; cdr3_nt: TGTGCCAGCAGCGCAGCGGGGGGCCGTCCCGGGGAGCTGTTTTTT; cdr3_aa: CASSAAGGRPGELFF
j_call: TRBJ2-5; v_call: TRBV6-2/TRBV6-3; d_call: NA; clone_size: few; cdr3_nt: TGTGCCAGCAGTTACGGACTTCAAGAGACCCAGTACTTC; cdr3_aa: CASSYGLQETQYF
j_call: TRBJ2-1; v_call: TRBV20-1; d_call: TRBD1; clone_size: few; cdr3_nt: TGCAGTGCTACGGACAGGGGTGGGTACAATGAGCAGTTCTTC; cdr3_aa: CSATDRGGYNEQFF
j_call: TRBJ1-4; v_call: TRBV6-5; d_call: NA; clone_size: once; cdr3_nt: TGTGCCAGCAGTTACGTGTGGAACGAAAAACTGTTTTTT; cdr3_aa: CASSYVWNEKLFF
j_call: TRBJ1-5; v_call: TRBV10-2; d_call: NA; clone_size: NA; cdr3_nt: TGCGCCAGCAGTGAGTCCTTCGGGGGCCTCCGACGCGATCAGCCCCAGCATTTT; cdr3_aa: CASSESFGGLRRDQPQHF
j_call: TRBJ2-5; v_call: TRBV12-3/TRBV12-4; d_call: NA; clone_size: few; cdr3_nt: TGTGCCAGCAGCTTAGGACGGGGGCGAGAGGAGACCCAGTACTTC; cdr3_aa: CASSLGRGREETQYF
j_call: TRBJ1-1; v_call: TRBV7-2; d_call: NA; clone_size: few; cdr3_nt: TGTGCCAGCAGCTTGGGCCCGGGCTTCAACACTGAAGCTTTCTTT; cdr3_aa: CASSLGPGFNTEAFF
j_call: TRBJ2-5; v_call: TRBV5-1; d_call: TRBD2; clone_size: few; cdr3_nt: TGCGCCAGCAGCCGGTCCACGGGGGGATGGCGAGAGACCCAGTACTTC; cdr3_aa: CASSRSTGGWRETQYF
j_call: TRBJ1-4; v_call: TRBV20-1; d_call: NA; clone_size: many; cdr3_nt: TGCAGTGCTAGAGAAACAGGAATGTGGAAACTGTTTTTT; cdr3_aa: CSARETGMWKLFF
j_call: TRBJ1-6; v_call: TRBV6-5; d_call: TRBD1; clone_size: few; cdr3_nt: TGTGCCAGCAGTACGGACAGGGGGACGTATTCACCCCTCCACTTT; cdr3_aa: CASSTDRGTYSPLHF
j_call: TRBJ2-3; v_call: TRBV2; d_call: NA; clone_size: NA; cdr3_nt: TGTGCCAGCAGGCAGGGACCGAATCAGCCCCAGTATTTT; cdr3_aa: CASRQGPNQPQYF
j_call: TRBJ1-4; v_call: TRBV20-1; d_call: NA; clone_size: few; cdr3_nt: TGCAGTGCTCCTACCCGGAATGAAAAACTGTTTTTT; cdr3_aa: CSAPTRNEKLFF
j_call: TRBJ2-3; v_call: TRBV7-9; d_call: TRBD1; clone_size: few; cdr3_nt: TGTGCCAGCAGCTCCCCGGGACAGGCAGTATATACGCAGTATTTT; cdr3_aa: CASSSPGQAVYTQYF
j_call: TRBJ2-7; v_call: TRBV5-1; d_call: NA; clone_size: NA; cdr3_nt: TGCGCCAGCAGCTCCCGGGGTGTAGGATACGAGCAGTACTTC; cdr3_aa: CASSSRGVGYEQYF
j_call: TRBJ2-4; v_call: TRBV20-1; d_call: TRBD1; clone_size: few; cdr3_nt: TGCAGTGCCAACAAACAGGGGGCCAAAAACATTCAGTACTTC; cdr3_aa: CSANKQGAKNIQYF
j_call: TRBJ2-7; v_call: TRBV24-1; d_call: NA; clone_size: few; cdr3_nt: TGTGCCACCGGAGGGGGCGGAAGGTACGAGCAGTACTTC; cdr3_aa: CATGGGGRYEQYF
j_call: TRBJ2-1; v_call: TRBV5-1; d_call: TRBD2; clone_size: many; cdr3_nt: TGCGCCAGCAGCTTGGTCCAGCGGGGGGATGATTCCAATGAGCAGTTCTTC; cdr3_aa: CASSLVQRGDDSNEQFF
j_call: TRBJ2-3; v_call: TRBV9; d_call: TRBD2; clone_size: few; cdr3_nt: TGTGCCAGCAGCGGCCCCCTAGCGGGGACAGATACGCAGTATTTT; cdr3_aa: CASSGPLAGTDTQYF
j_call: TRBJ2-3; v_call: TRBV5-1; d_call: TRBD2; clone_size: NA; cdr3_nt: TGCGCCAGCAGCTTGGGGGAGGGGAGCACAGATACGCAGTATTTT; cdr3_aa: CASSLGEGSTDTQYF
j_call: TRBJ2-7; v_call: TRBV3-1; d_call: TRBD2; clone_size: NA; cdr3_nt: TGTGCCAGCAGATCCGGACTAGCGGGAATCTACGAGCAGTACTTC; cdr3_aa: CASRSGLAGIYEQYF
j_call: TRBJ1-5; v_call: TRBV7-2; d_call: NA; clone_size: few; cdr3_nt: TGTGCCAGCAGCTTAGTACAGGGAAATCAGCCCCAGCATTTT; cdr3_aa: CASSLVQGNQPQHF
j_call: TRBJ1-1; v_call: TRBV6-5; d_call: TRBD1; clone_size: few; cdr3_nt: TGTGCCAGCAGTTATTGGGACAGGGGATCGAACACTGAAGCTTTCTTT; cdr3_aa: CASSYWDRGSNTEAFF
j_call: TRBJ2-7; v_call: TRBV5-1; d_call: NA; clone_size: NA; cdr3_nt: TGCGCCAGCAGCTTACGGCAGGAGTACGAGCAGTACTTC; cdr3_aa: CASSLRQEYEQYF
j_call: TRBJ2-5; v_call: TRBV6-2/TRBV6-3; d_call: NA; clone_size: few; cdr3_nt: TGTGCCAGCAGCCGACAGCGTGAGACCCAGTACTTC; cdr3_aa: CASSRQRETQYF
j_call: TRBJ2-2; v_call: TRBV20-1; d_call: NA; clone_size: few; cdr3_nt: TGCAGTGCTAGGCGCCCATCCCGGACCGGGGAGCTGTTTTTT; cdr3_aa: CSARRPSRTGELFF
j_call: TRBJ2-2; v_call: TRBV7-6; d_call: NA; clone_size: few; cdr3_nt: TGTGCCAGCAGCTTAGAGGTACAGACTACGAACACCGGGGAGCTGTTTTTT; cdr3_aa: CASSLEVQTTNTGELFF
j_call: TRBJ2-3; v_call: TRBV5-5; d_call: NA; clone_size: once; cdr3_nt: TGTGCCAGCAGCTTGGGGGGAGGAATAGATACGCAGTATTTT; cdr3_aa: CASSLGGGIDTQYF
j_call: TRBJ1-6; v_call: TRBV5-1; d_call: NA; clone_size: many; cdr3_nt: TGCGCCAGCAGCTTGGCCGTCTATAATTCACCCCTCCACTTT; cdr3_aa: CASSLAVYNSPLHF
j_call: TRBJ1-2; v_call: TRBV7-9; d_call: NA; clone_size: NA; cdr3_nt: TGTGCCAGCAGCGGCAGGGGCCGGAGGGGCTACACCTTC; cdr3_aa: CASSGRGRRGYTF
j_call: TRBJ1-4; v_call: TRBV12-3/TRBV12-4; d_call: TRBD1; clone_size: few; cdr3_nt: TGTGCCAGTTCAATGGACAGGGGGCTATTGATTGAAAAACTGTTTTTT; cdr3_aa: CASSMDRGLLIEKLFF
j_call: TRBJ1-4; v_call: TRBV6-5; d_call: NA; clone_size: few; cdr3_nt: TGTGCCAGCAGTCCGTCGGGGCAGGGCGGTGAAAAACTGTTTTTT; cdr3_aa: CASSPSGQGGEKLFF
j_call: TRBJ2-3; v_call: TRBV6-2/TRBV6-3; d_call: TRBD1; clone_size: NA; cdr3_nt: TGTGCCAGCAGTGACCGGGACAGACGCACAGATACGCAGTATTTT; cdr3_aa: CASSDRDRRTDTQYF
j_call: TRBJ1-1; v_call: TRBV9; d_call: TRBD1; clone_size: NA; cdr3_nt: TGTGCCAGCAGCGTCAGACAGGGAACTGAAGCTTTCTTT; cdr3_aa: CASSVRQGTEAFF
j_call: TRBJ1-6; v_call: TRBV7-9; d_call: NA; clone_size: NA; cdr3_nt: TGTGCCAGCAGCGCCTCCCCGGGCCCTCTGGATTCACCCCTCCACTTT; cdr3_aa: CASSASPGPLDSPLHF
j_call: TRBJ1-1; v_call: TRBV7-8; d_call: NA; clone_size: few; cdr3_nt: TGTGCCAGCAGCTTACTACTCCGGGGAGAAGCTTTCTTT; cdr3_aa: CASSLLLRGEAFF
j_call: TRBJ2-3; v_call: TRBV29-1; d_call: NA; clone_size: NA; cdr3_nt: TGCAGCGTTGAAGTGACAAACACAGATACGCAGTATTTT; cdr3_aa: CSVEVTNTDTQYF